Presented here are 3 T cell receptor beta chains from one specimen sequenced in a study of T cell changes during pregnancy in multiple sclerosis. Repertoires were generated with immunoSEQ multiplex PCR, while TCRdb's copy carries only in-frame clones and drops some. The table shows around 80,000 clones, with 92% occurring only once. The sequenced sample was peripheral blood, obtained before pregnancy. These receptors came from a female donor with multiple sclerosis, enrolled in a pregnancy study.

This clone appeared once. The chain couples TRBV7-6 to TRBJ2-7; 8 nucleotides line up with TRBD1. The junction had 0 bases not matched to a gene; V was cut back by 3 bases and J by 2 bases. Germline V gene data show CDR1 as SGHVS and CDR2 as FNYEAQ. This CDR3 spans 13 amino acids. This chain's CDR3 is CASSLDRAYEQYF. The CDR3 DNA reads as TGTGCCAGCAGCTTGGACAGGGCCTACGAGCAGTACTTC.

This chain uses TRBV6-5 with TRBJ2-5; D might be TRBD1 (6 bases). Germline loops: CDR1 MNHEY, CDR2 SVGAGI. The CDR3 is 12 residues long. V was clipped by 6 bases and J by 7 bases, with 12 bases between them. For the CDR3, the DNA is TGTGCCAGCAGGCAGGGGATGGCGACCCAGTACTTC. Protein product: CASRQGMATQYF.

The rearrangement uses TRBV5-1 and TRBJ1-1; 7 positions agree with TRBD1. Germline V gene data show CDR1 as SGHRS and CDR2 as YFSETQ. The CDR3 has 15 residues. The trim removed 7 bases at V and 1 base at J, leaving 10 bases unmatched. For the CDR3, the DNA is TGCGCCAGCCGAGAACAGGGGCCCGGGAACACTGAAGCTTTCTTT. Its protein is CASREQGPGNTEAFF.